The clone carrying this TCR beta chain was detected many times. Its antigen is unidentified. The sample originates from a study of T cells in Graves' hyperthyroidism and ophthalmopathy. Study outcomes and limitations: Most thyroid clonotypes expanded above 0.001 appeared in blood too.

The CDR3 length is 15 residues. Germline CDR1 is MDHEN and CDR2 is SYDVKM. V was clipped by 5 bases and J by 3 bases; unmatched bases: 9. There were TCR beta CDR3 regions amplified from RNA transcripts. Researchers ran a first-round RT-PCR on the TCR CDR3 using the HTBI primer set. A single record per CDR3 protein comes from TCRdb applying MiXCR to the multiplex PCR reads. The sample comprises about 740,000 distinct CDR3 sequences, 13% to 15% of which are singletons, and roughly 10% rests with the top ten. The V call is TRBV28, the J call TRBJ2-5; 7 nucleotides match TRBD1. The clonotype comes from a young woman with Graves' hyperthyroidism. The specimen was blood. DNA of the CDR3: TGTGCCAGCAGTCTGATCTGGGACAGCGAAGAGACCCAGTACTTC. As protein: CASSLIWDSEETQYF.